This T cell receptor (beta chain) came from a study of blood T cell repertoires in COVID-19. In the study overall: Donors in the United States, Italy and Spain gave samples during acute or convalescent COVID-19. The cDNA or gDNA used as material had been derived from T cells, B-cell-depleted T cells, or PBMCs.

J gave up 5 bases and V 9 bases, and 12 bases lay outside the gene matches. Per the germline V gene, CDR1 is LNHDA and CDR2 is SQIVND (reference sequence). This CDR3 region has 17 residues. Libraries were prepared by immunoSEQ multiplex PCR; TCRdb keeps only in-frame clonotypes and omits some of them. In the table there are roughly 200,000 clones, about 79% of which are singletons. The clonotype was recovered from a human donor in a cohort sampled during active COVID-19. Sequenced: peripheral blood. V is TRBV19 and J is TRBJ2-2, with 13 nucleotides matching TRBD2. CDR3 region: CASQPVGGLAGTGELFF. CDR3 DNA: TGTGCCAGCCAACCAGTGGGGGGACTAGCGGGAACCGGGGAGCTGTTTTTT. The variable domain in full, with the rest retrieved from reference TRBV19 and TRBJ2-2, is DGGITQSPKYLFRKEGQNVTLSCEQNLNHDAMYWYRQDPGQGLRLIYYSQIVNDFQKGDIAEGYSVSREKKESFPLTVTSAQKNPTAFYLCASQPVGGLAGTGELFFGEGSRLTVL.